A selection of T cell receptor beta chains follows, all from one sample in a study of cytomegalovirus exposure and HLA in healthy donors. Sequencing was performed with immunoSEQ multiplex PCR; in TCRdb, only in-frame clones are kept and a portion is missing. The repertoire has more than 130,000 clones, roughly 88% of them found once; the top ten carry 7.9%. The sample taken for sequencing was PBMCs. These receptors came from a young woman in good health and CMV-seropositive. Both conserved end residues are part of each CDR3. D genes are given only for firm matches. Only part of the rows carry a size: once, few, many, or a class if the clone is expanded.

15,NA,NA,TRBJ2-5,TRBV15,TGTGCCACCAGCACGAACCCCGCGAATGTGGAGACCCAGTACTTC,CATSTNPANVETQYF
14,NA,NA,TRBJ2-5,TRBV4-2,TGTGCCAGCAGTTTAGCGGTGTACCAAGAGACCCAGTACTTC,CASSLAVYQETQYF
15,NA,TRBD1,TRBJ2-7,TRBV11-2,TGTGCCAGCAGCAAAACAGGGGGCGGCTCCTACGAGCAGTACTTC,CASSKTGGGSYEQYF
14,NA,NA,TRBJ1-1,TRBV4-1,TGCGCCAGCAGCCAAGTGGAGGGGAACACTGAAGCTTTCTTT,CASSQVEGNTEAFF
17,NA,TRBD2,TRBJ2-3,TRBV5-4,TGTGCCAGCAGCCAAATCGGACTAGCGGGTGGAGGGGATACGCAGTATTTT,CASSQIGLAGGGDTQYF
15,NA,TRBD1,TRBJ2-7,TRBV5-6,TGTGCCAGCAGCCCGGGTCCGGGACAGGGGGCCGAGCAGTACTTC,CASSPGPGQGAEQYF
15,NA,NA,TRBJ2-1,TRBV19,TGTGCCAGTAGTATAGGGCAATCCTCCTACAATGAGCAGTTCTTC,CASSIGQSSYNEQFF
15,NA,NA,TRBJ2-1,TRBV4-1,TGCGCCAGCAGCCAAGCGGAGCCGACTTACAATGAGCAGTTCTTC,CASSQAEPTYNEQFF
16,NA,NA,TRBJ1-2,TRBV7-9,TGTGCCAGCAGCCCCCCGGCCACGGGATTACTAACCCCCCACACCTTC,CASSPPATGLLTPHTF
15,NA,NA,TRBJ2-7,TRBV19,TGTGCCAGTAGTACCGCCCCTCCCGGGAGCTACGAGCAGTACTTC,CASSTAPPGSYEQYF
13,few,NA,TRBJ1-1,TRBV6-1,TGTGCCAGCAGGGGGGAGGGAGACACTGAAGCTTTCTTT,CASRGEGDTEAFF
14,NA,NA,TRBJ1-2,TRBV27,TGTGCCAGCAGTTCTTACGGCGGGGTCGTAGGCTACACCTTC,CASSSYGGVVGYTF
16,NA,NA,TRBJ1-4,TRBV14,TGTGCCAGCAGCCCCACTACTAGTACCAACACGGCAAAACTGTTTTTT,CASSPTTSTNTAKLFF
13,few,NA,TRBJ1-1,TRBV28,TGTGCCAGCAGTTCCGAGGTCCAAACTGAAGCTTTCTTT,CASSSEVQTEAFF